What follows are 13 T cell receptor beta chains derived from one specimen sequenced in a study of blood T cells in healthy people across ages. Then a second PCR, running about 6 to 12 cycles, was carried out with a sample-barcoded 5' primer and a J-beta primer mix. TCRdb re-derived calls from the 5' RACE reads in MiXCR, one entry per CDR3 protein. Among around 1.5 million distinct CDR3 sequences, 59% were seen once, and the ten largest hold over 5.5%. Sequencing was carried out using blood. The receptors stem from a man aged 18 to 35 in good health.

This clonotype has more than one count but fewer than ten. V is TRBV4-3 and J is TRBJ2-1; the D is unclear. The CDR3 runs 14 residues. Trimming stripped 1 base from V and 6 bases from J, with 10 bases between. Germline V gene data show CDR1 as LGHNA and CDR2 as YSLEER. CDR3 protein: CASSQAVGFNEQFF. The CDR3 region has the DNA TGCGCCAGCAGCCAAGCGGTGGGTTTCAATGAGCAGTTCTTC.

Points on this clonotype: A read error may account for a junction end that differs from germline. The genes are TRBV25-1 and TRBJ2-7; D not resolved. The CDR3 covers 11 residues. Germline CDR1 MGHDK, CDR2 SYGVNS. The CDR3 protein is CASSPGYVQYF. CDR3 nucleotide sequence: TGTGCCAGCAGCCCTGGGTACGTGCAGTACTTC.

Of note for this clonotype: One end of the junction varies from germline; a read error may be responsible. This chain joins TRBV13 and TRBJ2-5; D uncertain. Germline CDR1 PRHDT, CDR2 FYEKMQ (reference sequence). The CDR3 sequence is 11 residues long. The CDR3 nucleotides read TGTGCCAGCAGCTATGAAGAGACCCAGTGCTTC. The encoded protein is CASSYEETQCF.

The CDR3 DNA reads as TGCGCCAGCAGCCCCGACCCTAGTGTCAATGAGCAGTTCTTC. Translation gives CASSPDPSVNEQFF. The rearrangement joins TRBV5-1 to TRBJ2-1; no definite D call. The CDR3 runs 14 residues. Germline CDR1 is SGHRS and CDR2 is YFSETQ. Between the trimmed V and J ends, which lost 4 bases and 6 bases, there was a span of 14 bases. The whole variable domain, remainder taken from reference TRBV5-1 and TRBJ2-1, is KAGVTQTPRYLIKTRGQQVTLSCSPISGHRSVSWYQQTPGQGLQFLFEYFSETQRNKGNFPGRFSGRQFSNSRSEMNVSTLELGDSALYLCASSPDPSVNEQFFGPGTRLTVL.

The chain links TRBV20-1 to TRBJ1-4; 9 bases align to TRBD1. The germline V gene has CDR1 DFQATT and CDR2 SNEGSKA (reference sequence). This CDR3 is 15 amino acids long. V shed 1 base, J shed 8 bases, and the junction held 8 bases outside the gene matches. CDR3 bases: TGCAGTGCTAGAGGACCGGGACAGGGAGGCGAAAAACTGTTTTTT. Its protein product is CSARGPGQGGEKLFF.

This chain uses TRBV6-1 with TRBJ1-4; D is unresolved. The germline CDR1 and CDR2 sequences are MNHNS and SASEGT. V dropped 2 bases and J dropped 4 bases, with 11 bases sitting between them. This CDR3 is built from 15 residues. The CDR3 nucleotides are TGTGCCAGCAGTGAATATGGGCCCGGTAATGAAAAACTGTTTTTT. It encodes CASSEYGPGNEKLFF.

The rearrangement joins TRBV12-3 or TRBV12-4 to TRBJ2-3, with 11 bases that match TRBD2. The junction had 5 bases not matched to a gene; V was cut back by 5 bases and J by 7 bases. This CDR3 spans 14 amino acids. CDR3 coding DNA: TGTGCCAGCAGTGCTAGCGGGGGGCGGTATACGCAGTATTTT. This gives the protein CASSASGGRYTQYF.

This clonotype came up a few times. The V and J genes are TRBV29-1 and TRBJ1-1; D gene ambiguous. The CDR3 length is 10 residues. Per germline, CDR1 SQVTM and CDR2 ANQGSEA. The V and J ends lost 7 bases and 11 bases respectively, with 14 bases between them. The CDR3 nucleotides are TGCAGCGCGCACACTACGGGGGCTTTCTTT. Encoded protein: CSAHTTGAFF.

The V and J genes are TRBV5-1 and TRBJ2-7, with a tentative D call TRBD2 (6 bases). V dropped 4 bases and J dropped 3 bases, with 20 bases sitting between them. Germline loops: CDR1 SGHRS, CDR2 YFSETQ. The CDR3 is 16 amino acids. This chain's CDR3 is CASSPLRAGGNYEQYF. The CDR3 nucleotides read TGCGCCAGCAGCCCGCTTCGGGCGGGCGGGAACTACGAGCAGTACTTC.

CDR3 in DNA: TGCGCCAGCAGCCAAGATAAGGGCCCATACACCGGGGAGCTGTTTTTT. Amino acid sequence: CASSQDKGPYTGELFF. This chain links TRBV4-1 with TRBJ2-2; D remains ambiguous. Germline V gives CDR1 MGHRA, CDR2 YSYEKL. V was pared by 0 bases and J by 3 bases, with 11 bases between. This CDR3 comprises 16 residues.

This clonotype occurred a few times. The V call is TRBV20-1, the J call TRBJ2-7, with 9 nucleotides matching TRBD2. The CDR3 is 12 residues long. Germline CDR1 and CDR2: DFQATT and SNEGSKA (reference sequence). CDR3 protein: CSHSGGTYEQYF. The CDR3 nucleotides are TGCAGCCATAGCGGGGGTACCTACGAGCAGTACTTC.

V is TRBV4-3 and J is TRBJ2-6, with 9 positions matching TRBD1. This CDR3 is built from 18 residues. Germline CDR1 LGHNA, CDR2 YSLEER. The V and J ends lost 0 bases and 0 bases, in that order; junction bases with no gene match: 3. The DNA for the CDR3 is TGCGCCAGCAGCCAAGAGGGGACAGGGATCTCTGGGGCCAACGTCCTGACTTTC. Its protein product is CASSQEGTGISGANVLTF.

The chain employs TRBV6-5 and TRBJ2-7; D perhaps matches TRBD1 (6 bases). CDR1 MNHEY and CDR2 SVGAGI come from the germline V gene. The CDR3 contains 14 residues. Trimming took off 7 bases at V and 8 bases at J, with 21 bases between the two ends. The CDR3 spells CASTDQGQGKKQYF. DNA of the CDR3: TGTGCCAGCACCGACCAGGGGCAGGGGAAAAAGCAGTACTTC.